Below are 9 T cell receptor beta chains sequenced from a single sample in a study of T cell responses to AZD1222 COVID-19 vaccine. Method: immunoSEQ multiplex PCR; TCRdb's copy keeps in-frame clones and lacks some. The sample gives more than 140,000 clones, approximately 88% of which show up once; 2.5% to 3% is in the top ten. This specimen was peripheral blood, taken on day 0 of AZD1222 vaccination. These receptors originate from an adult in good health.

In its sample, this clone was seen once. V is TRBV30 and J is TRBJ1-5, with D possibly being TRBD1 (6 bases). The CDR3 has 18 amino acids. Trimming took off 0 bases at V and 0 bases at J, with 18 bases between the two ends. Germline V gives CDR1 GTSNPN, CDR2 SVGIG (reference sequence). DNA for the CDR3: TGTGCCTGGAGTGTACATCGGAGGGGGTTTGATAGCAATCAGCCCCAGCATTTT. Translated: CAWSVHRRGFDSNQPQHF.

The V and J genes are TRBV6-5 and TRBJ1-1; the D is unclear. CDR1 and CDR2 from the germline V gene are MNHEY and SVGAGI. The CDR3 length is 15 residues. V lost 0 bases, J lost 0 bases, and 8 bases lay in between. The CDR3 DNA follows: TGTGCCAGCAGTTACTCCATCGGGGTGAACACTGAAGCTTTCTTT. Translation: CASSYSIGVNTEAFF.

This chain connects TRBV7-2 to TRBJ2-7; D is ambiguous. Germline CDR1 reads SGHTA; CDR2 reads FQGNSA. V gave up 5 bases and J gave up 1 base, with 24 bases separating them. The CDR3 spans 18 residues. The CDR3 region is CASSVKRSVLGESYEQYF. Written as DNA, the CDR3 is TGTGCCAGCAGCGTTAAAAGATCCGTGCTAGGTGAATCCTACGAGCAGTACTTC. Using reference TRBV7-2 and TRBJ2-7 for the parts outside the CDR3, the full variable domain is GAGVSQSPSNKVTEKGKDVELRCDPISGHTALYWYRQSLGQGLEFLIYFQGNSAPDKSGLPSDRFSAERTGGSVSTLTIQRTQQEDSAVYLCASSVKRSVLGESYEQYFGPGTRLTVT.

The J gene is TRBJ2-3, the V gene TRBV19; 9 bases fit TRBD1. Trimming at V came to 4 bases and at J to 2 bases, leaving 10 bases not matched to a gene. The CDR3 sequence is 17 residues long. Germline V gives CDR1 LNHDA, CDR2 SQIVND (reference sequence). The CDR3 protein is CASSTRDRVKLTDTQYF. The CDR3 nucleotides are TGTGCCAGTAGTACCCGGGACAGGGTGAAGCTCACAGATACGCAGTATTTT.

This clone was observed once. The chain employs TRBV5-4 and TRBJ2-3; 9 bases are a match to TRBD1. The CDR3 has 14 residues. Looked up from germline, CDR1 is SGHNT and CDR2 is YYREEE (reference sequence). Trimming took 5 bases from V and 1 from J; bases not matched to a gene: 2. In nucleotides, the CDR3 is TGTGCCAGCAGTAGGGACAGGGGCACAGATACGCAGTATTTT. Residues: CASSRDRGTDTQYF.

CDR3 nucleotides: TGTGCCAGCCTTCCACCTTCAGGGGGCGGTCAGCCCCAGCATTTT. Protein: CASLPPSGGGQPQHF. The J gene is TRBJ1-5, the V gene TRBV28; 8 bases map to TRBD1. V dropped 8 bases and J dropped 6; count of bases not matched to a gene: 12. CDR1 MDHEN and CDR2 SYDVKM come from the germline V gene. This CDR3 has 15 residues.

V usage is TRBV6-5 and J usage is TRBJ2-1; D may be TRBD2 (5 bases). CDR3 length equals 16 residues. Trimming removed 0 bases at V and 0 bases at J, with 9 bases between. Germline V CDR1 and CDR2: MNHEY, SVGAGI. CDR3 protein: CASSYSSGRSYNEQFF. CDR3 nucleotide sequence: TGTGCCAGCAGTTACTCGAGCGGCCGCTCCTACAATGAGCAGTTCTTC.

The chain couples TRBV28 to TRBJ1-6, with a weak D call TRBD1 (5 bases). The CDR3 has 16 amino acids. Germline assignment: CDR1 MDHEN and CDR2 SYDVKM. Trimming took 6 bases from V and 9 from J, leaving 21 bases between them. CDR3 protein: CASSPFQRGSSSPLHF. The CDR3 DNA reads TGTGCCAGCAGCCCTTTTCAGCGGGGGTCTAGTTCACCCCTCCACTTT.

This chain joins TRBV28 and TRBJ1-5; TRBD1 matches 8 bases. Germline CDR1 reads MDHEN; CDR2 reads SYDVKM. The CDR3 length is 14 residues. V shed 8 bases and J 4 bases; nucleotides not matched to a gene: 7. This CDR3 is CASRTGLENQPQHF. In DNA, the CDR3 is TGTGCCAGCCGGACAGGGTTGGAGAATCAGCCCCAGCATTTT.